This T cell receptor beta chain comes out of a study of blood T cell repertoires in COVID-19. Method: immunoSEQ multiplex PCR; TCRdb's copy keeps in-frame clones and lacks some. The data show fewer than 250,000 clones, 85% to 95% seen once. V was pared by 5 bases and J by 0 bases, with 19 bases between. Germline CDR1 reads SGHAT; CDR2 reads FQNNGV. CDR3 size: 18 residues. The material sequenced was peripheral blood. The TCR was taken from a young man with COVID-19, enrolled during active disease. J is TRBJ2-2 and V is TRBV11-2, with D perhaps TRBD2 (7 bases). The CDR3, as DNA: TGTGCCAGCAGCACCCCACCCGGCGGGGGCACGAACACCGGGGAGCTGTTTTTT. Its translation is CASSTPPGGGTNTGELFF.